The 18 T cell receptor beta chains below come from one sample, sequenced in a study of blood T cell repertoires in COVID-19. Clones were read by immunoSEQ multiplex PCR, and TCRdb kept only the in-frame ones, dropping some. The table shows about 260,000 clones, with approximately 88% occurring only once. The sample consisted of peripheral blood. The receptor source for this set is a human donor in a cohort sampled during active COVID-19.

This chain links TRBV5-1 with TRBJ1-6, with 8 bases lining up with TRBD1. This CDR3 has 15 residues. Germline trimming cut 2 bases from V and 7 bases from J; bases unmatched to any gene: 5. Germline CDR1 is SGHRS and CDR2 is YFSETQ. The CDR3 loop is CASSLRDRTNSPLHF. The CDR3 DNA follows: TGCGCCAGCAGCTTAAGGGACAGGACAAATTCACCCCTCCACTTT. The full variable domain, with the rest looked up from reference TRBV5-1 and TRBJ1-6, is KAGVTQTPRYLIKTRGQQVTLSCSPISGHRSVSWYQQTPGQGLQFLFEYFSETQRNKGNFPGRFSGRQFSNSRSEMNVSTLELGDSALYLCASSLRDRTNSPLHFGNGTRLTVT.

The chain links TRBV19 to TRBJ2-7, with D perhaps matching TRBD1 (6 bases). The CDR3 is made up of 15 amino acids. Looked up from germline, CDR1 is LNHDA and CDR2 is SQIVND (reference sequence). V was shortened by 5 bases and J by 2 bases, with 16 bases between the two germline ends. Written as DNA, the CDR3 is TGTGCCAGTAGTTCTCCAGGGGCAAAACCCTACGAGCAGTACTTC. Translating it yields CASSSPGAKPYEQYF.

This clone was seen only once. J is TRBJ1-2 and V is TRBV29-1; D is undetermined. The CDR3 totals 15 residues. V dropped 1 base and J dropped 0 bases, with 12 bases sitting between them. Germline V gene data show CDR1 as SQVTM and CDR2 as ANQGSEA. The CDR3 DNA sequence: TGCAGCGTTGAAGGGGCAGGCGTCACTAACTATGGCTACACCTTC. Amino acid sequence: CSVEGAGVTNYGYTF.

The J gene is TRBJ2-1, the V gene TRBV3-1 (or the pseudogene TRBV3-2); tentatively, D is TRBD1 (5 bases). V shed 0 bases and J shed 4 bases, with 13 bases lying between them. Germline V gene data show CDR1 as LGHDT and CDR2 as YNNKEL (reference sequence). The CDR3 loop spans 16 amino acids. In nucleotides, the CDR3 is TGTGCCAGCAGCCAAGATCCAGGGTACGGGTACAATGAGCAGTTCTTC. The encoded protein is CASSQDPGYGYNEQFF.

This clone was seen a single time. The V call is TRBV28, the J call TRBJ1-3; D ambiguous. Looked up from germline, CDR1 is MDHEN and CDR2 is SYDVKM. The CDR3 contains 15 residues. The V end lost 2 bases, the J end lost 0 bases, and 8 bases lay between the germline ends. CDR3 coding DNA: TGTGCCAGCAGTTTACAACACCTCTCTGGAAACACCATATATTTT. The encoded protein is CASSLQHLSGNTIYF.

CDR3 DNA: TGTGCCAGCAGCCGACCCTTAACAGGGGGCACTGAAGCTTTCTTT. Translation: CASSRPLTGGTEAFF. This rearrangement joins TRBV7-9 to TRBJ1-1, with 8 bases identical to TRBD1. Per germline, CDR1 SEHNR and CDR2 FQNEAQ (reference sequence). The CDR3 totals 15 residues. The junction had 9 bases not matched to a gene; V was cut back by 5 bases and J by 4 bases. Drawing the rest from reference TRBV7-9 and TRBJ1-1, the complete variable domain is DTGVSQNPRHKITKRGQNVTFRCDPISEHNRLYWYRQTLGQGPEFLTYFQNEAQLEKSRLLSDRFSAERPKGSFSTLEIQRTEQGDSAMYLCASSRPLTGGTEAFFGQGTRLTVV.

This chain connects TRBV5-4 to TRBJ2-2, with D tentatively TRBD1 (6 bases). CDR3 length: 16 amino acids. Trimming cost V 3 bases and J 7 bases, with 19 bases left between them. Germline CDR1 and CDR2: SGHNT and YYREEE (reference sequence). The CDR3 coding sequence is TGTGCCAGCAGCTCAGCCGGGACACCACTTTACGGGGAGCTGTTTTTT. Its protein product is CASSSAGTPLYGELFF.

J is TRBJ2-7 and V is TRBV29-1; 8 nucleotides match TRBD1. There are 14 residues in the CDR3. Germline CDR1 reads SQVTM; CDR2 reads ANQGSEA. V trimming: 6 bases; J trimming: 0 bases; junction bases outside the gene matches: 7. The CDR3 spells CSVAGQATSYEQYF. The CDR3 DNA is TGCAGCGTCGCGGGACAGGCGACCTCCTACGAGCAGTACTTC.

The rearrangement uses TRBV5-1 and TRBJ1-4; D remains ambiguous. CDR1 and CDR2 from the germline V gene are SGHRS and YFSETQ. CDR3 size: 14 residues. The V end was cut by 2 bases, the J end by 4 bases, with 9 bases between. This chain's CDR3 is CASSLGRNNEKLFF. CDR3 bases: TGCGCCAGCAGCTTAGGGAGGAATAATGAAAAACTGTTTTTT.

The chain has TRBV12-5 and TRBJ2-3; D is unclear. V dropped 7 bases and J dropped 1 base, with 12 bases sitting between them. CDR3 length equals 14 residues. Germline V gene sequence: CDR1 LGHNT, CDR2 FRNRAP. The CDR3 spells CASEPSSRTDTQYF. In nucleotides, the CDR3 is TGTGCTAGTGAACCTTCGAGCCGCACAGATACGCAGTATTTT.

The chain employs TRBV30 and TRBJ2-5; 10 bases are shared with TRBD1. From germline, CDR1 is GTSNPN and CDR2 SVGIG (reference sequence). This CDR3 region has 14 residues. The V gene end was trimmed by 5 bases and the J gene end by 2 bases; junction bases not matched to a gene: 5. The CDR3 reads CAWSGTGDQETQYF. The CDR3 DNA reads as TGTGCCTGGTCTGGGACAGGGGATCAAGAGACCCAGTACTTC.

The CDR3 region is CAIRASTELYEQYF. In nucleotides, the CDR3 is TGTGCCATCAGGGCTTCGACAGAGCTCTACGAGCAGTACTTC. The chain recombines TRBV6-5 with TRBJ2-7, with D perhaps matching TRBD1 (5 bases). Germline V CDR1 and CDR2: MNHEY, SVGAGI. V dropped 10 bases and J dropped 3 bases, with 19 bases sitting between them. There are 14 residues in the CDR3.

This clone occurred a few times. CDR3 DNA sequence: TGCGCCAGCAACGGACAGGGACCCTATGGCTACACCTTC. This codes for CASNGQGPYGYTF. The chain couples TRBV23-1 to TRBJ1-2; 8 bases are a match to TRBD1. TRBV23-1 is marked as an open reading frame, function uncertain. The V and J ends lost 7 bases and 4 bases, in that order; junction bases with no gene match: 5. CDR3 length equals 13 residues.

J is TRBJ1-6 and V is TRBV2; 7 nucleotides align to TRBD1. Germline CDR1 is SNHLY and CDR2 is FYNNEI. V lost 6 bases and J lost 6; bases outside the gene matches: 5. The CDR3 length is 14 residues. CDR3 sequence reads: CASSVQGSNSPLHF. CDR3 DNA: TGTGCCAGCAGCGTACAGGGGTCTAATTCACCCCTCCACTTT.

The chain employs TRBV6-5 and TRBJ1-2; D not certain. The germline V gene encodes CDR1 MNHEY and CDR2 SVGAGI. V dropped 0 bases and J dropped 0 bases, with 8 bases sitting between them. The length of the CDR3 is 15 residues. DNA for the CDR3: TGTGCCAGCAGTTACTCCGGTGCTACTAACTATGGCTACACCTTC. Its protein product is CASSYSGATNYGYTF.

This rearrangement joins TRBV18 to TRBJ1-1, with a tentative D call TRBD1 (6 bases). The germline V and J ends were trimmed by 2 bases and 3 bases, with 13 bases remaining between them. This CDR3 has 15 amino acids. Per germline, CDR1 KGHSH and CDR2 LQKENI. CDR3 DNA sequence: TGTGCCAGCTCACCAGACAGGTTTCAGGACACTGAAGCTTTCTTT. Its protein is CASSPDRFQDTEAFF.

This clone has only a few counts. This chain links TRBV5-1 with TRBJ2-3; 7 positions agree with TRBD1. The junction had 8 bases not matched to a gene; V was cut back by 4 bases and J by 0 bases. Germline V gene lookup returns CDR1 SGHRS and CDR2 YFSETQ. This CDR3 contains 16 residues. CDR3 sequence (DNA): TGCGCCAGCAGCGGACCTTCAGGGGGTAGCACAGATACGCAGTATTTT. It specifies CASSGPSGGSTDTQYF. The complete variable domain, with remaining parts taken from reference TRBV5-1 and TRBJ2-3, reads KAGVTQTPRYLIKTRGQQVTLSCSPISGHRSVSWYQQTPGQGLQFLFEYFSETQRNKGNFPGRFSGRQFSNSRSEMNVSTLELGDSALYLCASSGPSGGSTDTQYFGPGTRLTVL.

The chain uses TRBV30 and TRBJ1-2; a weak D match, TRBD1 (5 bases). This CDR3 comprises 12 residues. Trimming removed 2 bases from V and 10 bases from J, with 14 bases in between. Germline values: CDR1 GTSNPN, CDR2 SVGIG (reference sequence). CDR3 sequence reads: CAWSSTGGTYTF. The CDR3 nucleotides are TGTGCCTGGAGTTCAACCGGGGGAACCTACACCTTC.